The 29 T cell receptor beta chains below all came from one sample that was sequenced in a study of T cells in localized non-small cell lung cancer (dated by TCRdb to 2019 to 2021). Receptor amplification or capture employed the immunoSEQ multiplex PCR assay. TCRdb re-hosts the immuneACCESS table, in-frame sequences only. Its copies lack some clones; in the studies checked, an unresolved V gene accounts for under half of them, and the cause for the rest is not known. For this sample there are about 53,000 clones; approximately 88% appear just once. Approximately 18% of the sample comes from the top ten. Sequenced material: peripheral blood mononuclear cells, taken before any cancer treatment. These receptors were taken from a man aged 35-75 years with stage III lung adenocarcinoma.

V and J are TRBV5-1 and TRBJ2-2; TRBD1 matches 7 bases. Trimming at V came to 0 bases and at J to 7 bases, leaving 6 bases not matched to a gene. CDR1 and CDR2 (germline): SGHRS, YFSETQ. This CDR3 comprises 15 residues. The CDR3 region has the DNA TGCGCCAGCAGCTTGGGACAGGGAAACGGCGGGGAGCTGTTTTTT. This encodes CASSLGQGNGGELFF.

This clone occurred once. V and J are TRBV11-2 and TRBJ2-7; D unclear. Between the trimmed V and J ends, which lost 3 bases and 3 bases, there was a span of 9 bases. There are 13 residues in the CDR3. The germline V gene has CDR1 SGHAT and CDR2 FQNNGV. The CDR3 loop is CASSFGRNYEQYF. The CDR3 DNA is TGTGCCAGCAGCTTTGGACGGAACTACGAGCAGTACTTC.

This chain connects TRBV19 to TRBJ1-2; 8 nucleotides agree with TRBD1. This CDR3 spans 15 amino acids. V lost 3 bases to trimming and J lost 1 base; unmatched junction nucleotides: 4. Germline loops: CDR1 LNHDA, CDR2 SQIVND (reference sequence). The CDR3 nucleotides read TGTGCCAGTAGTATGTCACAGGGGGTTAACTATGGCTACACCTTC. It encodes CASSMSQGVNYGYTF.

The CDR3: CASSQAGADTQYF. The CDR3 nucleotides read TGTGCCAGCAGTCAAGCTGGCGCAGATACGCAGTATTTT. The V gene is TRBV7-9, the J gene TRBJ2-3; D is unresolved. Germline V gene lookup returns CDR1 SEHNR and CDR2 FQNEAQ (reference sequence). Trimming shortened V by 6 bases and J by 4 bases, and 11 bases separated the two germline ends. This CDR3 region has 13 residues. The whole variable domain, filled in from reference TRBV7-9 and TRBJ2-3, reads DTGVSQNPRHKITKRGQNVTFRCDPISEHNRLYWYRQTLGQGPEFLTYFQNEAQLEKSRLLSDRFSAERPKGSFSTLEIQRTEQGDSAMYLCASSQAGADTQYFGPGTRLTVL.

This rearrangement joins TRBV5-1 to TRBJ1-3, with 8 bases aligning to TRBD1. This CDR3 spans 17 amino acids. V lost 0 bases, J lost 1 base, and 6 bases stayed unmatched. Germline V gene data show CDR1 as SGHRS and CDR2 as YFSETQ. The CDR3 loop is CASSLVGQALSGNTIYF. The CDR3 DNA is TGCGCCAGCAGCTTGGTGGGACAGGCTCTATCTGGAAACACCATATATTTT.

This clone was observed a single time. The genes are TRBV6-1 and TRBJ2-4; D remains unclear. CDR3 size: 15 residues. CDR1 MNHNS and CDR2 SASEGT come from the germline V gene. Trimming shortened V by 5 bases and J by 3 bases, and 14 bases separated the two germline ends. CDR3 nucleotides: TGTGCCAGCAGTCCCCGAGAGGCCGGCAAAAACATTCAGTACTTC. Translated: CASSPREAGKNIQYF.

This clone was seen only once. The rearrangement joins TRBV5-4 to TRBJ2-7, with 7 positions matching TRBD2. Losses at the gene ends were 4 bases for V and 2 bases for J; bases not matched to a gene: 6. Germline V gene lookup returns CDR1 SGHNT and CDR2 YYREEE (reference sequence). The length of the CDR3 is 14 residues. CDR3: CASSPASGPYEQYF. CDR3 nucleotides: TGTGCCAGCAGCCCGGCTAGCGGTCCCTACGAGCAGTACTTC. Supplemented by reference TRBV5-4 and TRBJ2-7, the full variable domain reads ETGVTQSPTHLIKTRGQQVTLRCSSQSGHNTVSWYQQALGQGPQFIFQYYREEENGRGNFPPRFSGLQFPNYSSELNVNALELDDSALYLCASSPASGPYEQYFGPGTRLTVT.

The chain uses TRBV7-3 and TRBJ1-2; 9 nucleotides align to TRBD1. CDR3 size: 16 residues. Germline V lookup: CDR1 SGHTA, CDR2 FQGTGA. The V and J ends lost 1 base and 7 bases, in that order; junction bases with no gene match: 10. The CDR3 nucleotides read TGTGCCAGCAGCTTAAATCCCTCGACAGGGGGAAGTGGCTACACCTTC. Amino acid sequence: CASSLNPSTGGSGYTF.

The chain recombines TRBV5-4 with TRBJ1-2; 7 bases are shared with TRBD1. This CDR3 spans 14 amino acids. The germline gives CDR1 SGHNT, CDR2 YYREEE (reference sequence). The ends lost 0 bases at V and 6 bases at J; junction bases unmatched: 5. CDR3 nucleotides: TGTGCCAGCAGCTTGGAAGTTACAGGGGATGGCTACACCTTC. Translated: CASSLEVTGDGYTF.

This chain uses TRBV5-1 with TRBJ1-6, with D perhaps TRBD1 (5 bases). Germline loops: CDR1 SGHRS, CDR2 YFSETQ. This CDR3 is 14 amino acids long. The V and J ends lost 0 bases and 9 bases respectively, with 10 bases between them. CDR3 nucleotides: TGCGCCAGCAGCTTGGGGGGCGAGGTTTCACCCCTCCACTTT. Translation gives CASSLGGEVSPLHF.

This clone was recorded once. The rearrangement joins TRBV5-4 to TRBJ2-2; D tentatively reads TRBD1 or TRBD2 (5 bases each). There are 14 residues in the CDR3. Trimming took 5 bases from V and 0 from J, leaving 8 bases between them. Germline V CDR1 and CDR2: SGHNT, YYREEE (reference sequence). The CDR3 loop is CASSGTANTGELFF. Written as DNA, the CDR3 is TGTGCCAGCAGTGGGACGGCGAACACCGGGGAGCTGTTTTTT.

This clone has more than one count but fewer than ten. The rearrangement joins TRBV5-6 to TRBJ1-3; unclear D gene. V lost 1 base and J lost 0, with 2 bases in between. The CDR3 sequence is 13 residues long. Germline V CDR1 and CDR2: SGHDT, YYEEEE. Here the CDR3 DNA reads TGTGCCAGCAGCTTGAACTCTGGAAACACCATATATTTT. Translation gives CASSLNSGNTIYF.

The rearrangement links TRBV7-3 to TRBJ2-1, with 8 nucleotides matching TRBD2. This CDR3 has 14 amino acids. Germline CDR1 SGHTA, CDR2 FQGTGA. The trim removed 3 bases at V and 2 bases at J, leaving 0 bases unmatched. The CDR3 here is CASSFGGAYNEQFF. The CDR3 coding sequence is TGTGCCAGCAGCTTCGGGGGGGCCTACAATGAGCAGTTCTTC.

The chain links TRBV27 to TRBJ1-1; D not certain. The CDR3 contains 17 residues. V dropped 0 bases and J dropped 4 bases, with 18 bases sitting between them. Germline CDR1 and CDR2: MNHEY and SMNVEV (reference sequence). The CDR3 loop reads CASSLSVEHPLGTEAFF. As DNA, the CDR3 is TGTGCCAGCAGTTTATCGGTGGAGCATCCCTTGGGCACTGAAGCTTTCTTT.

About this clone: The junction and the germline gene differ at one end; a read error may be behind it. The genes are TRBV28 and TRBJ1-5; D might be TRBD1 (5 bases). CDR3 length equals 15 residues. Per the germline V gene, CDR1 is MDHEN and CDR2 is SYDVKM. The CDR3 coding sequence is TGTGCCAGCAGTTTCGGGACTGAAGGGCCCCGGGACGGCTCTTTT. Protein sequence: CASSFGTEGPRDGSF.

V is TRBV30 and J is TRBJ2-7; D gene uncertain. Germline V gives CDR1 GTSNPN, CDR2 SVGIG (reference sequence). The V end was cut by 0 bases, the J end by 3 bases, with 6 bases between. The CDR3 loop spans 12 amino acids. The CDR3 reads CAWSVIGYEQYF. DNA of the CDR3: TGTGCCTGGAGTGTGATTGGCTACGAGCAGTACTTC.

This clone was counted only a few times. This chain connects TRBV25-1 to TRBJ1-5; no definite D call. Germline CDR1 reads MGHDK; CDR2 reads SYGVNS. V was cut by 3 bases and J by 5 bases, with 11 bases left in between. The CDR3 runs to 14 residues. CDR3 nucleotides: TGTGCCAGCAGTGAGCCCTACAGCTATCAGCCCCAGCATTTT. It translates to CASSEPYSYQPQHF.

V and J are TRBV7-9 and TRBJ2-2; 7 positions agree with TRBD2. V gave up 11 bases and J gave up 0 bases; unmatched junction bases: 3. The CDR3 has 13 residues. Germline V CDR1 and CDR2: SEHNR, FQNEAQ (reference sequence). Written as DNA, the CDR3 is TGTGCCTCGGGACTACCGAACACCGGGGAGCTGTTTTTT. The encoded protein is CASGLPNTGELFF.

The gene calls are TRBV7-3 and TRBJ2-1; maybe TRBD2 (5 bases). CDR1 and CDR2 (germline): SGHTA, FQGTGA. The CDR3 is 17 amino acids. V dropped 0 bases and J dropped 3 bases, with 15 bases sitting between them. For the CDR3, the DNA is TGTGCCAGCAGCTTAACGTTAGGCGGGCCAGACTACAATGAGCAGTTCTTC. It specifies CASSLTLGGPDYNEQFF.

This chain uses TRBV18 with TRBJ2-4, with TRBD1 identical over 10 bases. The germline CDR1 and CDR2 sequences are KGHSH and LQKENI. V lost 4 bases and J lost 5; bases outside the gene matches: 2. This CDR3 is 14 amino acids long. DNA of the CDR3: TGTGCCAGCTCACGACAGGGGGCTGAAAACATTCAGTACTTC. Its translation is CASSRQGAENIQYF.

The rearrangement joins TRBV5-1 to TRBJ2-6, with D possibly matching TRBD1 (5 bases). The germline gives CDR1 SGHRS, CDR2 YFSETQ. Trimming shortened V by 8 bases and J by 0 bases, and 9 bases separated the two germline ends. This CDR3 spans 14 amino acids. The CDR3 nucleotides are TGCGCCAGTAATCAGGGCTCTGGGGCCAACGTCCTGACTTTC. It specifies CASNQGSGANVLTF.

The V gene is TRBV10-3, the J gene TRBJ2-1, with 12 bases identical to TRBD1. Germline CDR1 reads ENHRY; CDR2 reads SYGVKD. CDR3 size: 14 residues. V lost 8 bases to trimming and J lost 8 bases; unmatched junction nucleotides: 7. CDR3 nucleotides: TGTGCCATCTGGGACAGGGGGCGCCAGGATGAGCAGTTCTTC. Its translation: CAIWDRGRQDEQFF.

This clone was counted between two and nine times. The rearrangement uses TRBV10-2 and TRBJ2-5; 8 bases line up with TRBD2. J gave up 4 bases and V 7 bases, and 14 bases lay outside the gene matches. This CDR3 is built from 16 residues. Germline CDR1 is WSHSY and CDR2 is SAAADI. The CDR3 reads CASTPLAGPSGETQYF. The CDR3 region has the DNA TGCGCCAGCACTCCGCTAGCGGGTCCCTCGGGAGAGACCCAGTACTTC.

The chain recombines TRBV10-1 with TRBJ2-3; 7 bases map to TRBD2. This CDR3 contains 16 residues. V lost 2 bases, J lost 2 bases, and 7 bases stayed unmatched. The germline V gene has CDR1 WNHNN and CDR2 SYGVQD (reference sequence). CDR3 loop: CASSEGTSAITDTQYF. The CDR3 DNA reads TGCGCCAGCAGTGAGGGAACTAGCGCGATCACAGATACGCAGTATTTT.

The chain couples TRBV29-1 to TRBJ2-6; 9 bases align to TRBD1. After removal of 7 bases from V and 9 bases from J, the junction contained 7 bases not matched to a gene. The CDR3 is made up of 13 amino acids. CDR1 and CDR2 (germline): SQVTM, ANQGSEA. CDR3 region: CSASGTGRNVLTF. The CDR3, as DNA: TGCAGCGCCTCCGGGACAGGGCGCAACGTCCTGACTTTC.

Note on this clone: This same CDR3 is encoded by further DNA sequences in the sample. J is TRBJ2-7 and V is TRBV6-6; TRBD1 matches at 10 bases. Germline trimming cut 5 bases from V and 2 bases from J; bases unmatched to any gene: 3. This CDR3 has 14 amino acids. Germline values: CDR1 MNHNY, CDR2 SVGAGI (reference sequence). Here the CDR3 DNA reads TGTGCCAGCAGTCCGGGACAGGGGACCTACGAGCAGTACTTC. Its protein is CASSPGQGTYEQYF.

This chain joins TRBV11-1 and TRBJ2-1, with D possibly matching TRBD1 (5 bases). With 3 bases removed from V and 12 bases from J, the gap between germline ends came to 9 bases. Germline loops: CDR1 SGHAT, CDR2 FQDESV (reference sequence). The CDR3 covers 11 residues. CDR3 residues: CASSFGAWQFF. The DNA for the CDR3 is TGTGCCAGCAGCTTTGGGGCATGGCAGTTCTTC.

The V call is TRBV7-2, the J call TRBJ2-1, with D possibly TRBD2 on 5 matching bases. Between the trimmed V and J ends, which lost 5 bases and 0 bases, there was a span of 11 bases. Per the germline V gene, CDR1 is SGHTA and CDR2 is FQGNSA. This CDR3 contains 15 residues. CDR3 nucleotide sequence: TGTGCCAGCAGCCCCGGTGGGAGCTCCTACAATGAGCAGTTCTTC. It specifies CASSPGGSSYNEQFF.

V gene TRBV6-4 combines with J gene TRBJ2-1; the D gene is possibly TRBD1 (5 bases). V was shortened by 8 bases and J by 14 bases, with 19 bases between the two germline ends. The germline gives CDR1 MRHNA, CDR2 SNTAGT. This CDR3 has 12 amino acids. Here the CDR3 DNA reads TGTGCCAGCGGGGCCAACACCGGGTACAAGTTCTTC. It translates to CASGANTGYKFF.